These T cell receptor beta chains were read from a single sample in a study of Ad26.COV2.S vaccination and SARS-CoV-2 variants. The assay was immunoSEQ multiplex PCR, and TCRdb's table has in-frame clones only and misses some. The sample holds fewer than 500,000 clones; around 91% are singletons and the top ten take 4.3%. The sample was peripheral blood, taken in a trial of Ad26.COV2.S vaccine versus placebo. Receptors were obtained from a person between 18 and 65 years old who received the Ad26.COV2.S COVID-19 vaccine or a placebo. CDR3s include the opening cysteine and the closing phenylalanine or tryptophan. The D gene is left open where the match is weak. Not every row has a clone size; where given, it reads once, few, many or a size class.

. | TRBJ1-1 | TRBV7-2 | TRBD1 | TGTGCCGGGGGGGACAGGGGAATGAACACTGAAGCTTTCTTT | CAGGDRGMNTEAFF
. | TRBJ2-2 | TRBV7-8 | . | TGTGCCAGCAGCCCCCCGTTCGGGGAGCTGTTTTTT | CASSPPFGELFF
. | TRBJ2-5 | TRBV7-8 | . | TGTGCCAGCAGCCGAGCCGGGGGCCGGAAGACCCAGTACTTC | CASSRAGGRKTQYF
. | TRBJ1-2 | TRBV6-5 | . | TGTGCCAGCAGGGATACAGGAGGGCTTGGCTACACCTTC | CASRDTGGLGYTF
. | TRBJ1-1 | TRBV7-9 | TRBD1 | TGTGCCAGCAGCTTTAACCCAAGACAGGGGGCGACTATGAACACTGAAGCTTTCTTT | CASSFNPRQGATMNTEAFF
. | TRBJ2-1 | TRBV18 | . | TGTGCCAGCTCACTAACGACAGACTACAATGAGCAGTTCTTC | CASSLTTDYNEQFF
. | TRBJ2-3 | TRBV2 | . | TGTGCCAGCAGTGGCCCCGGGAATTACACAGATACGCAGTATTTT | CASSGPGNYTDTQYF
. | TRBJ1-5 | TRBV2 | . | TGTGCCAGCAGCCGGACAGAAAATCAGCCCCAGCATTTT | CASSRTENQPQHF
. | TRBJ2-7 | TRBV11-3 | . | TGTGCCAGCAGCTTGGGGGGCAGCTACGAGCAGTACTTC | CASSLGGSYEQYF
. | TRBJ2-1 | TRBV7-9 | . | TGTGCCAGCAGCTTTATAGCGTTAGGCTCCTACAATGAGCAGTTCTTC | CASSFIALGSYNEQFF
. | TRBJ2-7 | TRBV7-6 | TRBD2 | TGTGCCAGCAGCTTAGGGGATGGACTAGTCGACTCCTACGAGCAGTACTTC | CASSLGDGLVDSYEQYF
. | TRBJ2-6 | TRBV20-1 | . | TGCAGTGCTATTGAAGCGTCTGGGGCCAACGTCCTGACTTTC | CSAIEASGANVLTF
. | TRBJ1-1 | TRBV7-3 | TRBD1 | TGTGCCAGCAGCTTAAGACAGGGTAACACTGAAGCTTTCTTT | CASSLRQGNTEAFF
. | TRBJ2-5 | TRBV28 | TRBD2 | TGTGCCAGCAGTTCTAGCGGGAGGGGGGAGACCCAGTACTTC | CASSSSGRGETQYF
. | TRBJ2-3 | TRBV4-2 | TRBD1 | TGTGCCAGCAGCCAATCAACCCTGGGACAGGGTACAGATACGCAGTATTTT | CASSQSTLGQGTDTQYF
. | TRBJ2-7 | TRBV7-8 | . | TGTGCCAGCAGCCAGAGGGAGTTTTTCTACGAGCAGTACTTC | CASSQREFFYEQYF
. | TRBJ2-5 | TRBV7-2 | . | TGTGCCAGCAGCTCTTTAACGGGGCAAGAGACCCAGTACTTC | CASSSLTGQETQYF
. | TRBJ2-7 | TRBV10-3 | TRBD2 | TGTGCCATCAGTGTCACTAGCGAGTACGAGCAGTACTTC | CAISVTSEYEQYF
. | TRBJ1-3 | TRBV4-1 | . | TGCGCCAGCAGCCAAGTTACGGGGAGCTCTGGAAACACCATATATTTT | CASSQVTGSSGNTIYF
once | TRBJ2-7 | TRBV29-1 | TRBD1 | TGCAGCGTTCTCTCCGGGACAGGGGGGCACTCATATAGGGAGCAGTACTTC | CSVLSGTGGHSYREQYF
. | TRBJ1-1 | TRBV28 | . | TGTGCCAGCAGTCAGACAGGCCGGTTAGTGAACACTGAAGCTTTCTTT | CASSQTGRLVNTEAFF
. | TRBJ1-4 | TRBV7-3 | . | TGTGCCAGCAGCCTTTCTCCGGGTGAAAAACTGTTTTTT | CASSLSPGEKLFF
. | TRBJ1-2 | TRBV10-3 | . | TGTGCCATCACCGCAGGGGTCCCGTATGGCTACACCTTC | CAITAGVPYGYTF
once | TRBJ2-3 | TRBV7-9 | . | TGTGCCAGCAGCTTATTCCTTCGCACAGATACGCAGTATTTT | CASSLFLRTDTQYF
few | TRBJ2-2 | TRBV5-4 | . | TGTGCCAGCAGCCTGCAGGGCCGCCCCGGGGAGCTGTTTTTT | CASSLQGRPGELFF
. | TRBJ2-3 | TRBV7-9 | . | TGTGCCAGCAGTTTAAGCGACAGAACTAGCACAGATACGCAGTATTTT | CASSLSDRTSTDTQYF
. | TRBJ1-2 | TRBV12-5 | . | TGTGCTAGTGGTTCGGCGGGGCACGAGGGCTACACCTTC | CASGSAGHEGYTF
. | TRBJ2-7 | TRBV27 | TRBD2 | TGTGCCAGCAGTCCGGGACTAGCGGGAGGTATACTGTACTTC | CASSPGLAGGILYF
. | TRBJ2-7 | TRBV15 | . | TGTGCCACCAGCAGCGGACTCGTCTACGAGCAGTACTTC | CATSSGLVYEQYF
. | TRBJ1-2 | TRBV7-2 | . | TGTGCCAGCAGCTTACAAGGGCCGCATAACTATGGCTACACCTTC | CASSLQGPHNYGYTF
. | TRBJ1-1 | TRBV18 | . | TGTGCCAGCTCCTTCGGGTACGGGGCCGACACTGAAGCTTTCTTT | CASSFGYGADTEAFF
. | TRBJ1-6 | TRBV6-5 | TRBD1 | TGTGCCAGCAGCAGGACAGGCTTTAATTCACCCCTCCACTTT | CASSRTGFNSPLHF
. | TRBJ2-7 | TRBV7-9 | . | TGTGCCAGCAGCCCCACTACGAGACCCTACGAGCAGTACTTC | CASSPTTRPYEQYF
. | TRBJ1-4 | TRBV21-1 | . | TGTGCCAGCAGCAAAGCTGAACCTGATCTTGAAAAACTGTTTTTT | CASSKAEPDLEKLFF
. | TRBJ2-7 | TRBV29-1 | TRBD2 | TGCAGCGTTGAATCCGGACTAGCGGACGAGCAGTACTTC | CSVESGLADEQYF
few | TRBJ1-3 | TRBV6-5 | TRBD1 | TGTGCCAGCGGAATAACAGGGGTCGGAAACACCATATATTTT | CASGITGVGNTIYF
. | TRBJ1-6 | TRBV27 | . | TGTGCCAGCAGCTTCATAGGGGTTAATTCACCCCTCCACTTT | CASSFIGVNSPLHF
. | TRBJ1-2 | TRBV6-1 | . | TGTGCCAGCAGTGAATGGGGTGAGGGCTACACCTTC | CASSEWGEGYTF
. | TRBJ1-5 | TRBV9 | TRBD1 | TGTGCCAGCAGCGTAGGGGGGACAGGGAACCAGCCCCAGCATTTT | CASSVGGTGNQPQHF
. | TRBJ2-1 | TRBV19 | TRBD2 | TGTGCCAGTACCTCAGCGGGAGGGGAGGGGTACAATGAGCAGTTCTTC | CASTSAGGEGYNEQFF